These T cell receptor beta chains were read from a single sample in a study of cytomegalovirus exposure and HLA in healthy donors. The table came from immunoSEQ multiplex PCR; TCRdb's copy has only in-frame clones and leaves some out. The repertoire consists of tens of thousands of clones, with roughly 85% occurring once and the leading ten covering 3% to 3.5%. The sample comprised PBMCs. The receptors derive from a woman aged 18-35 years in good health and CMV-seronegative. Each CDR3 is given with its conserved first and last residue.

TRBJ2-7	TRBV28	CASSTLAGGSYEQYF
TRBJ1-3	TRBV9	CASSVGGQGAGNTIYF
TRBJ1-6	TRBV6-5	CASSYSSAMDSPLHF
TRBJ2-3	TRBV6-5	CASSYRDRVLDTQYF
TRBJ2-1	TRBV5-6	CASSPTSGIYNEQFF
TRBJ2-1	TRBV6-4	CASSDVGAGAAYNEQFF
TRBJ1-4	TRBV5-1	CASTRTWTDREKLFF
TRBJ1-6	TRBV15	CATSVRLFNSPLHF
TRBJ2-7	TRBV28	CASSFTRAAYEQYF
TRBJ2-7	TRBV6-5	CASSSRLAGSSYEQYF
TRBJ1-2	TRBV6-1	CASRTGANYGYTF
TRBJ1-4	TRBV4-1	CASSQTGGPNEKLFF
TRBJ1-1	TRBV6-1	CASSERQMNTEAFF
TRBJ1-2	TRBV19	CASSTDSHGVPRKGYGYTF
TRBJ1-2	TRBV7-9	CASSFLGLEGYTF
TRBJ1-5	TRBV19	CASSPDRGYGQPQHF
TRBJ2-7	TRBV6-5	CASTRQGSYEQYF
TRBJ2-7	TRBV5-1	CASSLGSGRKNEQYF
TRBJ2-1	TRBV7-9	CASSLTGSSYNEQFF
TRBJ1-4	TRBV28	CASSFQGRGEKLFF
TRBJ2-7	TRBV28	CASSLIGLAGISSYEQYF
TRBJ1-6	TRBV2	CASWTGLDSPLHF
TRBJ2-1	TRBV5-1	CASSLVQGGTNEQFF
TRBJ1-2	TRBV2	CASSEPRGGYTF
TRBJ2-1	TRBV19	CASSTTSGSLEGQFF
TRBJ1-1	TRBV14	CASSQDRATRGFF
TRBJ1-5	TRBV28	CASRDSPNQPQHF
TRBJ1-1	TRBV7-9	CASSIAKNTEAFF
TRBJ1-2	TRBV19	CAIGQGSYGYTF
TRBJ2-1	TRBV27	CASSQTSAGGYNEQFF
TRBJ2-3	TRBV21-1	CASRGGSVPDTQYF